A selection of T cell receptor beta chains follows, all from one sample in a study of CD8 T cells in Susac syndrome. TCRdb processed the immunoSEQ multiplex PCR reads anew with MiXCR; each CDR3 protein has one entry. There are about 300,000 distinct CDR3 sequences in the sample; approximately 91% occur only once, and more than 0.15% lies in the top ten. Specimen: CD8+ T cells from PBMCs. These receptors all stem from a human donor with multiple sclerosis. Both conserved end residues are part of each CDR3. Fields, in order: V gene, J gene, clone size, CDR3 protein. Where a row states a size, it is once, few, many or the class of an expanded clone; other rows omit it.

TRBV7-3	TRBJ2-2	-	CASSLRGLAETGELFF
TRBV11-2	TRBJ1-3	-	CASSPQGIIGNTIYF
TRBV30	TRBJ2-3	-	CAWSGTGDPSAAQDTQYF
TRBV11-2	TRBJ2-5	-	CASGTVFDQETQYF
TRBV11-2	TRBJ2-1	-	CASSRLASSYNEQFF
TRBV29-1	TRBJ2-1	-	CSAYPGTGWHNEQFF
TRBV29-1	TRBJ2-1	-	CSVEEGAGANTYNEQFF
TRBV20-1	TRBJ1-3	-	CSAKWPDRDSGNTIYF
TRBV2	TRBJ2-7	-	CASSESRGLSYEQYF
TRBV6-2/TRBV6-3	TRBJ2-7	-	CASNQGGLLYEQYF
TRBV7-3	TRBJ2-3	once	CASSLIGPDTQYF
TRBV19	TRBJ2-1	-	CASSISSGRSYNEQFF
TRBV28	TRBJ2-5	-	CASSLPRGGGQETQYF
TRBV27	TRBJ2-5	-	CASSLIGGIETQYF
TRBV6-6	TRBJ2-1	-	CASSETSGFSNEQFF
TRBV30	TRBJ2-7	-	CAWSVSVTYEQYF
TRBV7-9	TRBJ2-3	few	CASSQGIDTQYF
TRBV20-1	TRBJ2-1	-	CSASAGVQNEQFF
TRBV4-3	TRBJ2-1	-	CASSQRGVGRNEQFF
TRBV20-1	TRBJ2-1	-	CSAFDGAGGPNEQFF
TRBV20-1	TRBJ2-5	-	CSARTGGGETQYF
TRBV28	TRBJ2-7	-	CASSSRDLRNFYEQYF
TRBV28	TRBJ2-5	-	CASSSGQGTRLQETQYF
TRBV7-9	TRBJ2-5	-	CASSPEGLAIMETQYF
TRBV20-1	TRBJ2-5	-	CSARAADRGAFETQYF
TRBV12-3/TRBV12-4	TRBJ2-5	-	CASSPDRTQYF
TRBV6-5	TRBJ2-4	-	CASSYKDGQGALGNIQYF
TRBV24-1	TRBJ2-3	-	CATSKREAPDTQYF
TRBV5-4	TRBJ2-3	-	CASSPSGLVSDTQYF
TRBV6-4	TRBJ1-2	-	CASSDSEQGHGYTF
TRBV12-3/TRBV12-4	TRBJ2-7	-	CASSPHLASYEQYF
TRBV28	TRBJ1-5	-	CASSLGISNQPQHF
TRBV30	TRBJ2-7	-	CAWSTGASFGQYF
TRBV20-1	TRBJ2-7	-	CSARWSWSSYEQYF
TRBV27	TRBJ2-7	-	CASSLGTGATYEQYF
TRBV30	TRBJ1-3	-	CAWIGMLSGNTIYF
TRBV28	TRBJ2-5	-	CASSRSGGVEGETQYF
TRBV12-3/TRBV12-4	TRBJ2-5	-	CASSLARGGQETQYF
TRBV12-5	TRBJ2-5	-	CASGWGTGGLRTSATETQYF
TRBV14	TRBJ1-2	once	CASSQRRFEYYGYTF
TRBV5-4	TRBJ2-1	-	CASRTLGTGEGVEQFF